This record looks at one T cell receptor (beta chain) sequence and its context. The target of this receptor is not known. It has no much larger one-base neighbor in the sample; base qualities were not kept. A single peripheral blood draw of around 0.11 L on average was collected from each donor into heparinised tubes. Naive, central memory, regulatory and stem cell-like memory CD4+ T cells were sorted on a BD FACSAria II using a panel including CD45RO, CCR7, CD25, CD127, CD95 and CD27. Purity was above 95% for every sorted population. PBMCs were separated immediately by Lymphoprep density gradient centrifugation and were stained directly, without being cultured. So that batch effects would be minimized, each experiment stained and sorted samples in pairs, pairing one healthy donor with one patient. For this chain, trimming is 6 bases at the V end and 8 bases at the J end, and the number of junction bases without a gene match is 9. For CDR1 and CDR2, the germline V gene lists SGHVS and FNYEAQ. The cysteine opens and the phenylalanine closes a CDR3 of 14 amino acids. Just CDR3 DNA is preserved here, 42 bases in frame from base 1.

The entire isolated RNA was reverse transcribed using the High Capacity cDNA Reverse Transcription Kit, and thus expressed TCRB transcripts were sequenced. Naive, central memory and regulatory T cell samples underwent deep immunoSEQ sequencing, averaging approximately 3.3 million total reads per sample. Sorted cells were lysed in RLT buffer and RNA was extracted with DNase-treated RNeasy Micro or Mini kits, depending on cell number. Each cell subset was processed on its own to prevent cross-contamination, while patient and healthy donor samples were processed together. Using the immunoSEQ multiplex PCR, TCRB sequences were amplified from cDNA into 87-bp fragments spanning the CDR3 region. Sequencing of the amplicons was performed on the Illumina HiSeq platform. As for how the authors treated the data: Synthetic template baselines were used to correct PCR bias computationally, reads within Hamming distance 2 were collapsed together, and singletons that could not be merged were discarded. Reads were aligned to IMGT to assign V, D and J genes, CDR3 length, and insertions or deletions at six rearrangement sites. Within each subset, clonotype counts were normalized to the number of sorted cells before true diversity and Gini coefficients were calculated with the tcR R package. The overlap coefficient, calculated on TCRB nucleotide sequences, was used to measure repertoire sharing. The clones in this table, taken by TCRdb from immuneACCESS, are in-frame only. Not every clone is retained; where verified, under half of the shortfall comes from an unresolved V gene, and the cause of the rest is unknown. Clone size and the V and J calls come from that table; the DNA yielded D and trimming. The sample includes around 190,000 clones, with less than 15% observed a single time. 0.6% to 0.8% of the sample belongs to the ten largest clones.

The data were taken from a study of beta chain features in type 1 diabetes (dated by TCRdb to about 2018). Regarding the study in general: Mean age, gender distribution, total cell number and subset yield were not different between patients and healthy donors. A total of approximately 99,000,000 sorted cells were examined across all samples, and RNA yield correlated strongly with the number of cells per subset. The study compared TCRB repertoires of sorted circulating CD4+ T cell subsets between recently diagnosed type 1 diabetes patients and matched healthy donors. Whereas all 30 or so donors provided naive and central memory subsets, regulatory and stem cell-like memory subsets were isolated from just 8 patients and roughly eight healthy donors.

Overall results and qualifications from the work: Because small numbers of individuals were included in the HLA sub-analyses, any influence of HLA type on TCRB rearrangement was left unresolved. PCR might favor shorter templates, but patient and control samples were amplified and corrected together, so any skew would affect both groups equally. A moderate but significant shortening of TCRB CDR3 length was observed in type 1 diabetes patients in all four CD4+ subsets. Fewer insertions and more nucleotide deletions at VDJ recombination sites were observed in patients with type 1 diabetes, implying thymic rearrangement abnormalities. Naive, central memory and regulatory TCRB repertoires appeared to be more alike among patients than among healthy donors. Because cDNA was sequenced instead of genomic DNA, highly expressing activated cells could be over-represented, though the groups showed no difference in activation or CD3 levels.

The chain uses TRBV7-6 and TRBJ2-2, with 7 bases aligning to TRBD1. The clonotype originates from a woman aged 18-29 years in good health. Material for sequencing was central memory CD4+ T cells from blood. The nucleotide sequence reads TGTGCCAGCAGTTTTAACGACAGGGTTGGGGAGCTGTTTTTT. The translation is CASSFNDRVGELFF. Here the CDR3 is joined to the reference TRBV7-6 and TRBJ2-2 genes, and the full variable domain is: GAGVSQSPRYKVTKRGQDVALRCDPISGHVSLYWYRQALGQGPEFLTYFNYEAQQDKSGLPNDRFSAERPEGSISTLTIQRTEQRDSAMYRCASSFNDRVGELFFGEGSRLTVL.